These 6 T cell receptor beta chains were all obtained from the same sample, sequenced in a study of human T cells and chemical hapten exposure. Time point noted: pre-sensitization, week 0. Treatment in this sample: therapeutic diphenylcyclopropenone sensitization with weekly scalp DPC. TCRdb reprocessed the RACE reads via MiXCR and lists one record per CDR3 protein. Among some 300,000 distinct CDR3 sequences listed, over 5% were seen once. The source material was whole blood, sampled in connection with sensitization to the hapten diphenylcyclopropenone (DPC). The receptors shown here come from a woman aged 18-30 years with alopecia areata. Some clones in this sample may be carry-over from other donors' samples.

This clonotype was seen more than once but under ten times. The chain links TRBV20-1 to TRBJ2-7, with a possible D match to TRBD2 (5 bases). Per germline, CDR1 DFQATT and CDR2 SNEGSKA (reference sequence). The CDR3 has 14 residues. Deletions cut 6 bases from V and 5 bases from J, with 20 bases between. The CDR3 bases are TGCAGTGCCCCTCTGGGCGGGTCGGGTGACGAGCAGTACTTC. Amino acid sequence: CSAPLGGSGDEQYF.

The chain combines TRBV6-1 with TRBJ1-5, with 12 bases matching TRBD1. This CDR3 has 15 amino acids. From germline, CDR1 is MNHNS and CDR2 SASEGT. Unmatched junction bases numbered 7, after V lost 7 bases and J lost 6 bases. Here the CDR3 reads CASTPGQGAVQPQHF. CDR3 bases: TGTGCCAGCACCCCGGGACAGGGGGCGGTTCAGCCCCAGCATTTT.

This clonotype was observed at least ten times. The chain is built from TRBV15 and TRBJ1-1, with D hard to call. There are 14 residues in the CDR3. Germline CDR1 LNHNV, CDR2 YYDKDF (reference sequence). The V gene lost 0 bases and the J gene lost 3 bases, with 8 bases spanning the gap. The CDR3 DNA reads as TGTGCCACCAGCAGAGATTACGGGGACACTGAAGCTTTCTTT. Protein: CATSRDYGDTEAFF.

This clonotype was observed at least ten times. The CDR3 spells CASSLHRGLNGYTF. The CDR3 nucleotides read TGTGCCAGCAGTTTACACAGGGGGCTAAATGGCTACACCTTC. The chain joins TRBV27 to TRBJ1-2; 9 nucleotides align to TRBD1. V trimming: 2 bases; J trimming: 6 bases; junction bases outside the gene matches: 4. This CDR3 spans 14 amino acids. Per germline, CDR1 MNHEY and CDR2 SMNVEV (reference sequence).

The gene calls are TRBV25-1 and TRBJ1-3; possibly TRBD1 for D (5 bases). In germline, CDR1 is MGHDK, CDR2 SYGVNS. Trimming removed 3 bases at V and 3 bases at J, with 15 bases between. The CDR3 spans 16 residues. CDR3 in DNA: TGTGCCAGCAGTGATGCCCAAGGGGCCGGTGGAAACACCATATATTTT. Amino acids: CASSDAQGAGGNTIYF.

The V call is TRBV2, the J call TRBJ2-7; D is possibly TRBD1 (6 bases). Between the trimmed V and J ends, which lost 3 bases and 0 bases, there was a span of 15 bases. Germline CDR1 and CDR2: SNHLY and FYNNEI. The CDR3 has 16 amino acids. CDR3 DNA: TGTGCCAGCAGTGATCGTCTCAGGGGTGCCTCCTACGAGCAGTACTTC. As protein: CASSDRLRGASYEQYF.